This T cell receptor (beta chain) was found in a study of T cell repertoires in cytomegalovirus infection. Looking at the study overall: Carrying CMV and the relevant HLA type showed in public TCR beta signatures. The study, taken as a whole, reports: Cumulative public TCR beta family frequency identified CMV carriers with the relevant HLA. The study found HLA-C-restricted CMV-specific TCR beta clonotypes dominating the ex vivo response.

From the reads, TCRdb called clonotypes with MiXCR, one entry per CDR3 protein. Found here are 95,000 to 120,000 distinct CDR3 sequences, 30% to 35% of them singletons; the top ten hold 41%. CDR3 length equals 17 residues. CDR1 is MNHEY and CDR2 is SVGAGI in the germline V gene. V dropped 5 bases and J dropped 2; count of bases not matched to a gene: 9. This clonotype appeared a few times. What it recognizes is unknown. The specimen comprised CD8+ T cells from cultured PBMCs, sampled from culture after CMV antigen stimulation. The chain carries TRBV6-5 and TRBJ2-5, with 12 bases identical to TRBD2. The clonotype comes from a human donor in good health (CMV status not recorded). Some clones in this sample may be carry-over from other donors' samples. The CDR3 loop reads CASSPGASGGEQETQYF. CDR3 in DNA: TGTGCCAGCAGTCCCGGGGCTAGCGGGGGGGAGCAAGAGACCCAGTACTTC.